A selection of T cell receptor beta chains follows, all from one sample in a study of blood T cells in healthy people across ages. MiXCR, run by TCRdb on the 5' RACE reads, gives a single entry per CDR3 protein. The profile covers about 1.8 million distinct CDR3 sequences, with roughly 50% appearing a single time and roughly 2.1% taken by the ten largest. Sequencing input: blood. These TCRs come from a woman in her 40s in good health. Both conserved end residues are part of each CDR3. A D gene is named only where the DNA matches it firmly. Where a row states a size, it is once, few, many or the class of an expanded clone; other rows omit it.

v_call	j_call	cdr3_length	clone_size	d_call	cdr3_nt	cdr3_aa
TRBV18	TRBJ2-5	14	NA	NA	TGTGCCAGCTCACCCCTGGCAGAGCAAGAGACCCAGTACTTC	CASSPLAEQETQYF
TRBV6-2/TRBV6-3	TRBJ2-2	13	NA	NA	TGTGCCAGTCTACGGACGTTAACCGGGGAGCTGTTTTTT	CASLRTLTGELFF
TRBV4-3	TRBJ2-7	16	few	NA	TGCGCCAGCAGCCAAAACGGACTGGACGGTCGCTACGAGCAGTACTTC	CASSQNGLDGRYEQYF
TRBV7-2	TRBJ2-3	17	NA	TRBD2	TGTGCCAGCAGCCGCCGGACGACTAGCGGGGGCACAGATACGCAGTATTTT	CASSRRTTSGGTDTQYF
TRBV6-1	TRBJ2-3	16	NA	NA	TGTGCCAGCAGTGAGAGCCCCAGGGCCCACACAGATACGCAGTATTTT	CASSESPRAHTDTQYF
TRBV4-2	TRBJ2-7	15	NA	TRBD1	TGTGCCAGCAGCCAACCGGGACAGGGGACCTACGAGCAGTACTTC	CASSQPGQGTYEQYF
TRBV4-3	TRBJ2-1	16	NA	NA	TGCGCCAGCAGCCAGGCTCAGGATAGCTCCTACAATGAGCAGTTCTTC	CASSQAQDSSYNEQFF
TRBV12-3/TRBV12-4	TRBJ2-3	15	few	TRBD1	TGTGCCAGCAGTTCGTCGGACAGGGGATCAGATACGCAGTATTTT	CASSSSDRGSDTQYF
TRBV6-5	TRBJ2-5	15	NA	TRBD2	TGTGCCAGCAGTTACTTATCCGGGGGGGCTCGAGAGCAGTACTTC	CASSYLSGGAREQYF
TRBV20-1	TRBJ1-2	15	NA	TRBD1	TGCAGTGCTATAAACCCCGGGACAGGGGGCGCTGGCTACACCTTC	CSAINPGTGGAGYTF
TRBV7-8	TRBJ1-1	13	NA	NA	TGTGCCAGCTTCGGGGCAGGGAACACTGAAGCTTTCTTT	CASFGAGNTEAFF
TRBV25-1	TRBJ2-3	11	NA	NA	TGTGCCAGCTGCCCGAGAGATACGCAGTATTTT	CASCPRDTQYF
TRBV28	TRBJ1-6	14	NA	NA	TGTGCCAGCAGTGTTCCAGAACACTTTTCACCCCTCCACTTT	CASSVPEHFSPLHF
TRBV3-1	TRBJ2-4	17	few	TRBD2	TGTGCCAGCAGCCACCTCCGGGGGGGAATAGCCAAAAACATTCAGTACTTC	CASSHLRGGIAKNIQYF
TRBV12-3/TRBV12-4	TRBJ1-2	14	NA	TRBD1	TGTGCCACCAGCCCGGGACAGGGTAACTATGGCTACACCTTC	CATSPGQGNYGYTF
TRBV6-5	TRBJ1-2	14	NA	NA	TGTGCCAGCAGTGACTTGACCCGGCATATTGGCTACACCTTC	CASSDLTRHIGYTF
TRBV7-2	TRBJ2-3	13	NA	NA	TGTGCCAGCAGCTGGAGTGGGACAGATACGCAGTATTTT	CASSWSGTDTQYF
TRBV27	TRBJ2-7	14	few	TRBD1	TGTGCCAGCAGTACCGGACAGGTTTCCTACGAGCAGTACTTC	CASSTGQVSYEQYF
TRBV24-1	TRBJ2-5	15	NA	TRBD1	TGTGCCACCAGTGAGAGACAGGGGGCAAAAGAGACCCAGTACTTC	CATSERQGAKETQYF
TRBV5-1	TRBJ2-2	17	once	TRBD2	TGCGCCAGCAGCTTGGTCGGGCTAGCGGAGGTCCCTGGTGAGCTGTTTTTT	CASSLVGLAEVPGELFF
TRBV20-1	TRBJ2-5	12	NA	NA	TGCAGTGCGGGAGTAAACCAAGAGACCCAGTACTTC	CSAGVNQETQYF
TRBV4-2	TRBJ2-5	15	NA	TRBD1	TGTGCCAGCAGCCAAGATTCCCAGGGGGAGGAGACCCAGTACTTC	CASSQDSQGEETQYF
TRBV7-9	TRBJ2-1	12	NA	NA	TGTGCCAGCAGCCGGGACCTCGACAGACAGTTCTTC	CASSRDLDRQFF
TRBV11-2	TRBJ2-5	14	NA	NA	TGTGTCAGCAGCGAGGGTTTCATTCAAGAGACCCAGTACTTC	CVSSEGFIQETQYF
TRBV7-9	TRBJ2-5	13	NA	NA	TGTGCCGGCAGCCGGACTTCGCAAGAGACCCAGTACTTC	CAGSRTSQETQYF
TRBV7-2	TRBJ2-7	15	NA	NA	TGTGCCAGCAGCACCCGGGTGGGTGTGGGCTACGAGCAGTACTTC	CASSTRVGVGYEQYF
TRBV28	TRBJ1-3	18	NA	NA	TGTGCCAGCAGTTCCCCGGTACGACAGGTCCCCTCTGGAAACACCATATATTTT	CASSSPVRQVPSGNTIYF
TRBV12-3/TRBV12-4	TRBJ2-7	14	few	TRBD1	TGTGCCAGCACTTACGGGACAGGGGGTTACGAGCAGTACTTC	CASTYGTGGYEQYF
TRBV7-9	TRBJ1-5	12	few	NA	TGTGCCAGCAGCTTAGATCAAGGGACCCAGCATTTT	CASSLDQGTQHF
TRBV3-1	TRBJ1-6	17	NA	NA	TGTGCCAGCAGCCAGTTTCGGCCGGGGCTGGGTAATTCACCCCTCCACTTT	CASSQFRPGLGNSPLHF
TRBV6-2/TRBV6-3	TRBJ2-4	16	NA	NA	TGTGCCAGCAGTTACGGGGGCACCTGGGCCAAAAACATTCAGTACTTC	CASSYGGTWAKNIQYF
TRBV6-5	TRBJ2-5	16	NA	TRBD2	TGTGCCAGCAGTTCACTAGCGGGGGGGCAGATGGAGACCCAGTACTTC	CASSSLAGGQMETQYF
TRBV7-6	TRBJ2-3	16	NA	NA	TGTGCCAGCAGCCCACTGCGACTAGGGGACACAGATACGCAGTATTTT	CASSPLRLGDTDTQYF
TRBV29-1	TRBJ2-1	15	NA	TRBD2	TGCAGCGTCGTCAGACCGGGACTAGCGGTCAATGAGCAGTTCTTC	CSVVRPGLAVNEQFF
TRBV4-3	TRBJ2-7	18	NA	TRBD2	TGCGCCAGCAGCCAAGTCCTAATTAGCGGGCTTGGCTCCTACGAGCAGTACTTC	CASSQVLISGLGSYEQYF
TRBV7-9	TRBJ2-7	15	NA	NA	TGTGCCAGCAGCTTGCTAGGGATCGATGTCGGGCAGCAGTACTTC	CASSLLGIDVGQQYF
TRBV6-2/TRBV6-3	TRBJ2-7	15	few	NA	TGTGCCAGCAGTTACTCGATCGGACTCTCCTACGAGCAGTACTTC	CASSYSIGLSYEQYF
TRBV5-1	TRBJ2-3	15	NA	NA	TGCGCCAGCAGGAGGGCGGGGATTAGCACAGATACGCAGTATTTT	CASRRAGISTDTQYF
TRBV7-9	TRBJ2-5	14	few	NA	TGTGCCAGCGTGGGGGCCCAGTACCAAGAGACCCAGTACTTC	CASVGAQYQETQYF
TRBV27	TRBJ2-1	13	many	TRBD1	TGTGCCAGCAGTTTCGACAGGGCGCATGAGCAGTTCTTC	CASSFDRAHEQFF
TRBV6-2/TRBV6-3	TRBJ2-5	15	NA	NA	TGTGCCAGCAGTCGGCATCTGGGTCTGGAAGAGACCCAGTACTTC	CASSRHLGLEETQYF
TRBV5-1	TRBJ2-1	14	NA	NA	TGCGCCAGCAGCTTGAAGGATTCGGGTTATGAGCAGTTCTTC	CASSLKDSGYEQFF
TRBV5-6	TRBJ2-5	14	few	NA	TGTGCCAGCAGACCCACAGGATTACAAGAGACCCAGTACTTC	CASRPTGLQETQYF